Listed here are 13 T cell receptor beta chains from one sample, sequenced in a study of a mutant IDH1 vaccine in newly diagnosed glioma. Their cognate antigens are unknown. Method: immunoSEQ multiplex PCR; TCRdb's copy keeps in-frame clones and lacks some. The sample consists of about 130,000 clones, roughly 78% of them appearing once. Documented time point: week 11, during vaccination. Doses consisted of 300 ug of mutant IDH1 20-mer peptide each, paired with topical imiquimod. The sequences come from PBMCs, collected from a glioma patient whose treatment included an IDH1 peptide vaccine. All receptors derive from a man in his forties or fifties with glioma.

The CDR3 loop is CASSQESYNEQFF. The CDR3 coding sequence is TGTGCCAGCTCTCAGGAATCTTACAATGAGCAGTTCTTC. The V call is TRBV18, the J call TRBJ2-1; D unresolved. Germline V lookup: CDR1 KGHSH, CDR2 LQKENI. Trimming removed 6 bases from V and 4 bases from J, with 10 bases in between. The CDR3 consists of 13 residues.

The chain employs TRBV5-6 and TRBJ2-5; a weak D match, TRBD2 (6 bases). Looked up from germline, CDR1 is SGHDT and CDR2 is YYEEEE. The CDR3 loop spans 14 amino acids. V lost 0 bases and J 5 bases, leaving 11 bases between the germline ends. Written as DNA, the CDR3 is TGTGCCAGCAGCTTGGAGTATCGGGGGGAGACCCAGTACTTC. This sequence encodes CASSLEYRGETQYF. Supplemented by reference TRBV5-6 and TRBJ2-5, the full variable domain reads DAGVTQSPTHLIKTRGQQVTLRCSPKSGHDTVSWYQQALGQGPQFIFQYYEEEERQRGNFPDRFSGHQFPNYSSELNVNALLLGDSALYLCASSLEYRGETQYFGPGTRLLVL.

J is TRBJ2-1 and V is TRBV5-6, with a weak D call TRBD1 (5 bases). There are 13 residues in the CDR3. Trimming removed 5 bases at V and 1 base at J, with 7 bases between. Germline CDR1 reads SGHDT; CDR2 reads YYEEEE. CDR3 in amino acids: CASSDSSYNEQFF. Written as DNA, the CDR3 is TGTGCCAGCAGTGACAGTTCCTACAATGAGCAGTTCTTC.

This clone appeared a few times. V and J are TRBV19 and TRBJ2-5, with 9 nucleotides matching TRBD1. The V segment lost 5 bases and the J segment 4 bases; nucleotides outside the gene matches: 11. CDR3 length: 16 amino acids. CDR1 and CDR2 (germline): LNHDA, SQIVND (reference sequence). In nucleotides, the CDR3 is TGTGCCAGTAGTCGTGGGGACAGGGTGGAGAGAGAGACCCAGTACTTC. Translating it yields CASSRGDRVERETQYF.

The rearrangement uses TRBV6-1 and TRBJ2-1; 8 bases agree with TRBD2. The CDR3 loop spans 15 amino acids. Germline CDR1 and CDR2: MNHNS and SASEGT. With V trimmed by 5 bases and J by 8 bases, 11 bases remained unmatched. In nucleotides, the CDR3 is TGTGCCAGCAGTCATGCAGCGGGGGCCCATCATGAGCAGTTCTTC. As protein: CASSHAAGAHHEQFF.

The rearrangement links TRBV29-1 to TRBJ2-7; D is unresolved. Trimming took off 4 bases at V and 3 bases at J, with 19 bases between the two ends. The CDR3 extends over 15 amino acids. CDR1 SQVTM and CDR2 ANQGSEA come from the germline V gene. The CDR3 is CSVAWGPVNDYEQYF. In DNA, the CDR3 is TGCAGCGTTGCATGGGGTCCTGTAAACGACTACGAGCAGTACTTC.

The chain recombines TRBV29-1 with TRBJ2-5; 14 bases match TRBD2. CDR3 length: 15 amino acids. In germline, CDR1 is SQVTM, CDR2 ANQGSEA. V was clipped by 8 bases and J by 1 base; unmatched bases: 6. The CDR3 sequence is CSTRTSGGPQETQYF. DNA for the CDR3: TGCAGCACTCGGACTAGCGGGGGGCCCCAAGAGACCCAGTACTTC.

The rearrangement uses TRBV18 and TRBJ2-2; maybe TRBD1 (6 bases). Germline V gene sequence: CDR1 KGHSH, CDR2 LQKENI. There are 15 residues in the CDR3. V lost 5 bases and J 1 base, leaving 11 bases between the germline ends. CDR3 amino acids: CASSTGTLNTGELFF. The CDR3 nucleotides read TGTGCCAGCTCAACCGGGACATTGAACACCGGGGAGCTGTTTTTT.

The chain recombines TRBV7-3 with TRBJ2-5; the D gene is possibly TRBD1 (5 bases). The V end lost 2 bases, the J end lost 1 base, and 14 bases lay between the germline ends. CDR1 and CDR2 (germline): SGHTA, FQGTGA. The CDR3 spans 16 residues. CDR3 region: CASSLVGRSAQETQYF. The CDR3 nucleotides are TGTGCCAGCAGCTTAGTGGGGCGGAGCGCCCAAGAGACCCAGTACTTC. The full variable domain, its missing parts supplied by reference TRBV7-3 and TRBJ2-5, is GAGVSQTPSNKVTEKGKYVELRCDPISGHTALYWYRQSLGQGPEFLIYFQGTGAADDSGLPNDRFFAVRPEGSVSTLKIQRTERGDSAVYLCASSLVGRSAQETQYFGPGTRLLVL.

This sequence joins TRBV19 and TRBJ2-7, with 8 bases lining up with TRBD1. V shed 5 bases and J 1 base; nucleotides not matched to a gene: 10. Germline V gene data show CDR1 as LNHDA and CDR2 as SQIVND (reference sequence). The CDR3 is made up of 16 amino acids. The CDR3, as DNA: TGTGCCAGTAGTGGTGGGGGGACAGGCAAGTCCTACGAGCAGTACTTC. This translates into CASSGGGTGKSYEQYF.

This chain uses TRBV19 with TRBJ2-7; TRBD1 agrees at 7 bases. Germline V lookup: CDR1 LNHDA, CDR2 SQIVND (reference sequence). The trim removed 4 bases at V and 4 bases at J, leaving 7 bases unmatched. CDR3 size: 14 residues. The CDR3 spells CASSTRDRQYEQYF. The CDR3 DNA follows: TGTGCCAGTAGTACCCGGGACAGACAATACGAGCAGTACTTC.

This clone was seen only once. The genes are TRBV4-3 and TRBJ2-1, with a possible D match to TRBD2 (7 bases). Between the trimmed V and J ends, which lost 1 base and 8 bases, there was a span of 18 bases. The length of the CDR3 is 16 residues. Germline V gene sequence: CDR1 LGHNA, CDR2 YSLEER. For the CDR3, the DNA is TGCGCCAGCAGCCAAGGGGGGGGCCTTCGAGGCGATGAGCAGTTCTTC. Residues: CASSQGGGLRGDEQFF.

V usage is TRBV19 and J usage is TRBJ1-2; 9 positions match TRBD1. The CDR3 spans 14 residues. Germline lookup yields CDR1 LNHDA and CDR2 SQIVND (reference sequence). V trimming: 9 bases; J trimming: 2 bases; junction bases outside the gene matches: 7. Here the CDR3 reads CASTGTGNNYGYTF. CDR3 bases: TGTGCCAGCACCGGGACAGGGAACAACTATGGCTACACCTTC.